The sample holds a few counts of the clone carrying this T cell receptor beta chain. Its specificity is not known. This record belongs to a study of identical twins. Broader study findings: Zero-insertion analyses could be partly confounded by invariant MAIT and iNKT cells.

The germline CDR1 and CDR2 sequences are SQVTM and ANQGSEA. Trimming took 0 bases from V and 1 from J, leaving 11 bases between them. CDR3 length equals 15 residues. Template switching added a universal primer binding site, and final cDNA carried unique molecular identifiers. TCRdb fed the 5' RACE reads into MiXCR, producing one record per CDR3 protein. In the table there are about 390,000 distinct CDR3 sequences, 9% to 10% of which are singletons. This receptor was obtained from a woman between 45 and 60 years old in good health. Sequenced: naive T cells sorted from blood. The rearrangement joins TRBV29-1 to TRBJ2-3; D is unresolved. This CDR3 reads CSVEDLGLGTDTQYF. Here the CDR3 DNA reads TGCAGCGTTGAAGATTTAGGCCTCGGCACAGATACGCAGTATTTT.